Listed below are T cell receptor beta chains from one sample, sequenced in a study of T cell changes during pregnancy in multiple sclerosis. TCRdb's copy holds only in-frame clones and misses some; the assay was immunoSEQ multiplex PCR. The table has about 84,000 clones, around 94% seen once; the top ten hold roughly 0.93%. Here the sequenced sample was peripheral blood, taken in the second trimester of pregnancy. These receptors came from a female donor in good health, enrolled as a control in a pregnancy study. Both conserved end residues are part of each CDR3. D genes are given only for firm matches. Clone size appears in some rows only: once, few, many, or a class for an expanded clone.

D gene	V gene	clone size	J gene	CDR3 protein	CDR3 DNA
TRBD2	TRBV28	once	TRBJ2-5	CASSTRGTSGSETQYF	TGTGCCAGCAGTACCCGGGGTACTAGCGGGAGTGAGACCCAGTACTTC
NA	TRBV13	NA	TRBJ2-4	CASSPLNASPIQYF	TGTGCCAGCAGCCCACTAAATGCCTCACCCATTCAGTACTTC
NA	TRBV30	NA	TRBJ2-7	CAWSTNPYEQYF	TGTGCCTGGAGTACTAACCCCTACGAGCAGTACTTC
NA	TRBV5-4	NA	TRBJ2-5	CASSLDWYQETQYF	TGTGCCAGCAGCTTGGACTGGTACCAAGAGACCCAGTACTTC
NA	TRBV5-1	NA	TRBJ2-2	CASSLAGTPSGGELFF	TGCGCCAGCAGCTTGGCCGGGACACCGAGCGGCGGGGAGCTGTTTTTT
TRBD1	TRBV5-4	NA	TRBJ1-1	CASSQRQGANTEAFF	TGTGCCAGCAGCCAACGACAGGGAGCGAACACTGAAGCTTTCTTT
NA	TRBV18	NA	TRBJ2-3	CASSPYPSNTDTQYF	TGTGCCAGCTCACCATACCCTAGCAACACAGATACGCAGTATTTT
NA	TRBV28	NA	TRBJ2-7	CASSSVTPRGLSSYEQYF	TGTGCCAGCAGTTCGGTAACGCCCAGGGGACTATCCTCCTACGAGCAGTACTTC
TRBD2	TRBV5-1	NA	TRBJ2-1	CASSLVTSGSEQFF	TGCGCCAGCAGCTTGGTCACTAGCGGGAGTGAGCAGTTCTTC
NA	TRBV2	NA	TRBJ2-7	CASSPGGATYEQYF	TGTGCCAGCAGTCCTGGAGGGGCGACCTACGAGCAGTACTTC
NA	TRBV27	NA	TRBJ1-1	CASSITGMVTEAFF	TGTGCCAGCAGTATAACAGGGATGGTAACTGAAGCTTTCTTT
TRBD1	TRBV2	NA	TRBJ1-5	CASSVRDRNNQPQHF	TGTGCCAGCAGTGTACGGGACAGAAACAATCAGCCCCAGCATTTT
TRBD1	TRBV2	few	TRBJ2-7	CASSRDRGPRYEQYF	TGTGCCAGCAGTCGGGACAGGGGGCCAAGGTACGAGCAGTACTTC
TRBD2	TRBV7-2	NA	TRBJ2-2	CASSLLAGGTGELFF	TGTGCCAGCAGCTTACTAGCGGGGGGCACCGGGGAGCTGTTTTTT
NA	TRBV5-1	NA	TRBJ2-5	CASRIGGYTLQETQYF	TGCGCCAGCAGGATTGGAGGATACACTTTACAAGAGACCCAGTACTTC
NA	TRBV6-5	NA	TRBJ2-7	CASSRDRLYEQYF	TGTGCCAGCAGCCGTGACAGGCTCTACGAGCAGTACTTC
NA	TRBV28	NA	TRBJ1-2	CASREGGYGYTF	TGTGCCAGCAGGGAAGGGGGATATGGCTACACCTTC
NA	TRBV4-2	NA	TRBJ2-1	CASSGETGNEQFF	TGTGCCAGCAGCGGTGAAACGGGCAATGAGCAGTTCTTC
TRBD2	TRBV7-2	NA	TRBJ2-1	CASSFPLAGTNEQFF	TGTGCCAGCAGCTTCCCGCTAGCGGGTACTAATGAGCAGTTCTTC
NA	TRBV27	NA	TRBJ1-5	CASSPWGVVGNQPQHF	TGTGCCAGCAGTCCCTGGGGGGTGGTGGGCAATCAGCCCCAGCATTTT
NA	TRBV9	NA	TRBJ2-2	CASSLSGPGTGELFF	TGTGCCAGCAGCCTGAGCGGGCCCGGGACCGGGGAGCTGTTTTTT
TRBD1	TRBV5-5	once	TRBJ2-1	CASRLDRVTYNEQFF	TGTGCCAGCAGACTGGACAGGGTAACCTACAATGAGCAGTTCTTC
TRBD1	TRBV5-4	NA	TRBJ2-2	CASSLGQGGTGELFF	TGTGCCAGCAGCTTAGGACAGGGGGGCACCGGGGAGCTGTTTTTT
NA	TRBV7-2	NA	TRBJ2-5	CASSSRREETQYF	TGTGCCAGCAGCTCCCGCCGGGAGGAGACCCAGTACTTC
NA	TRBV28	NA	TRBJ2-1	CASSSASLNEQFF	TGTGCCAGCAGCTCGGCTAGTTTGAATGAGCAGTTCTTC
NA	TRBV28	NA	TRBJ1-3	CASSSWRATGNTIYF	TGTGCCAGCAGTTCCTGGAGGGCTACTGGAAACACCATATATTTT
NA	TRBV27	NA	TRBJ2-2	CASSFRGGTDTGELFF	TGTGCCAGCAGTTTTCGTGGCGGGACGGACACCGGGGAGCTGTTTTTT
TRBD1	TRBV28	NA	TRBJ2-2	CASSHPPGQVIAGGELFF	TGTGCCAGCAGTCACCCACCGGGACAGGTGATTGCTGGCGGGGAGCTGTTTTTT
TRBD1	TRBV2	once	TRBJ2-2	CASSGQGANTGELFF	TGTGCCAGCAGTGGACAGGGCGCGAACACCGGGGAGCTGTTTTTT
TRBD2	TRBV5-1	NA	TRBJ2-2	CASSLFPGLAGVVPGELFF	TGCGCCAGCAGCTTGTTTCCGGGACTAGCGGGAGTAGTTCCCGGGGAGCTGTTTTTT
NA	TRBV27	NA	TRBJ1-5	CASGTTGYSNQPQHF	TGTGCCAGCGGTACGACAGGTTATAGCAATCAGCCCCAGCATTTT
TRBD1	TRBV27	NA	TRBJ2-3	CASSSLHRGWTDTQYF	TGTGCCAGCAGTTCCCTTCACAGGGGGTGGACAGATACGCAGTATTTT
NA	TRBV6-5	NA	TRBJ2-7	CASSKVESSSYEQYF	TGTGCCAGCAGCAAGGTGGAGTCTTCATCCTACGAGCAGTACTTC
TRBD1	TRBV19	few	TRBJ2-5	CASNRGTGQETQYF	TGTGCCAGCAACCGGGGGACAGGACAAGAGACCCAGTACTTC
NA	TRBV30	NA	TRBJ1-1	CAWVAPEQGWAEAFF	TGTGCCTGGGTCGCTCCCGAACAGGGTTGGGCTGAAGCTTTCTTT
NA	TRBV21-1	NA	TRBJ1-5	CARTPGEFQPQHF	TGTGCCAGAACGCCCGGGGAGTTTCAGCCCCAGCATTTT
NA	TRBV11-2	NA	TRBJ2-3	CASSSEGRASDTQYF	TGTGCCAGCAGCTCGGAGGGCAGGGCATCAGATACGCAGTATTTT
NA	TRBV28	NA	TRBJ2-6	CASSLGTPSGANVLTF	TGTGCCAGCAGTTTAGGCACACCCTCTGGGGCCAACGTCCTGACTTTC
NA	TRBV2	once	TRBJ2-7	CASSGRGQYF	TGTGCCAGCAGTGGGAGGGGGCAGTACTTC
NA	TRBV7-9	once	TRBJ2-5	CASSLISAEATQYF	TGTGCCAGCAGCTTAATCTCCGCGGAAGCGACCCAGTACTTC
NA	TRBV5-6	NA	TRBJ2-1	CASSLFRTPRIYNEQFF	TGTGCCAGCAGCTTGTTTAGGACTCCTAGAATTTACAATGAGCAGTTCTTC
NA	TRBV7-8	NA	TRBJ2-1	CASSPLGGRNNEQFF	TGTGCCAGCAGCCCCCTAGGAGGGAGGAACAATGAGCAGTTCTTC
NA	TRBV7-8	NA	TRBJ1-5	CASRAEGSGNQPQHF	TGTGCCAGCAGGGCGGAGGGTAGCGGCAATCAGCCCCAGCATTTT
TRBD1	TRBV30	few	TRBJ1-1	CAWSVGQGAAAFF	TGTGCCTGGAGTGTAGGCCAGGGGGCTGCAGCTTTCTTT
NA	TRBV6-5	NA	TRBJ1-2	CASGLPANYGYTF	TGTGCCAGCGGGCTTCCCGCTAACTATGGCTACACCTTC
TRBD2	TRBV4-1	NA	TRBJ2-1	CASSSLGKREQGDEQFF	TGCGCCAGCAGCTCCCTCGGCAAGCGGGAGCAAGGCGATGAGCAGTTCTTC